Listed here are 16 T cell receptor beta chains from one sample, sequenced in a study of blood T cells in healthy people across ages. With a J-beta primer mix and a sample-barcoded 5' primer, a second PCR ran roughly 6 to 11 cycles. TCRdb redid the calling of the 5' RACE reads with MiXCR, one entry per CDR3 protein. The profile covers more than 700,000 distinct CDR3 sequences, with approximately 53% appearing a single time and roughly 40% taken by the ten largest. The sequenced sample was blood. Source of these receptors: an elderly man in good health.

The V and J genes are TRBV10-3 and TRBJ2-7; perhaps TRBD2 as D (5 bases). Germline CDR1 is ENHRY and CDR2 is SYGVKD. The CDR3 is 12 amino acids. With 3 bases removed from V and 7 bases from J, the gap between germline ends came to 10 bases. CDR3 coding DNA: TGTGCCATCAGTGACCTAGCATGGGAGCAGTACTTC. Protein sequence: CAISDLAWEQYF.

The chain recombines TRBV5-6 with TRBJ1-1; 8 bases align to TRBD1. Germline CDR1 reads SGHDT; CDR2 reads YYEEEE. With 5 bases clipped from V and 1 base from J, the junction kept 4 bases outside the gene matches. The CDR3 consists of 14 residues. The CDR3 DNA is TGTGCCAGCAGAAGGACAGGGAGGAACACTGAAGCTTTCTTT. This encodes CASRRTGRNTEAFF.

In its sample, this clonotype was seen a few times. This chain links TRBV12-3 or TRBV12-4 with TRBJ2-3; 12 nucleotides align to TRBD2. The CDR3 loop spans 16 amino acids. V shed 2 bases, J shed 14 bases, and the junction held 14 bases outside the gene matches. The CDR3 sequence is CASSLKLAGGREYAYF. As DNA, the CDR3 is TGTGCCAGCAGTTTAAAACTAGCGGGAGGCCGGGAATACGCGTATTTT.

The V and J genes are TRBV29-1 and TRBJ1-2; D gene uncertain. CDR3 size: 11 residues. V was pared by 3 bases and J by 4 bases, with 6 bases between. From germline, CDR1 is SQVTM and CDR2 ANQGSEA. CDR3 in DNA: TGCAGCGTTGAGGCTAGCTATGGCTACACCTTC. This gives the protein CSVEASYGYTF.

The CDR3 region is CASSFSREGTGELFF. For the CDR3, the DNA is TGTGCCAGCAGCTTTTCTCGTGAGGGAACCGGGGAGCTGTTTTTT. This chain connects TRBV7-9 to TRBJ2-2; TRBD2 might be the D (5 bases). Germline CDR1 SEHNR, CDR2 FQNEAQ (reference sequence). V lost 3 bases and J 5 bases, leaving 13 bases between the germline ends. CDR3 length: 15 residues.

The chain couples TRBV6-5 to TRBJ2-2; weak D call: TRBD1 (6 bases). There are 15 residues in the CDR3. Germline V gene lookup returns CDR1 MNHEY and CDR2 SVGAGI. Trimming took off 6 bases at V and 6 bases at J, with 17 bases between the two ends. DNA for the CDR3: TGTGCCAGCAGCCGACTCCTGGGGGCATCCGGGGAGCTGTTTTTT. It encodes CASSRLLGASGELFF.

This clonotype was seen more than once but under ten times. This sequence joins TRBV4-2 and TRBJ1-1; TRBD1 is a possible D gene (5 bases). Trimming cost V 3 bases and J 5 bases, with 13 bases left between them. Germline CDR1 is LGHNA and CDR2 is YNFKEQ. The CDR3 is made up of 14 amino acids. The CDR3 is CASSHPVGGTEAFF. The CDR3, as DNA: TGTGCCAGCAGCCACCCGGTTGGGGGGACTGAAGCTTTCTTT.

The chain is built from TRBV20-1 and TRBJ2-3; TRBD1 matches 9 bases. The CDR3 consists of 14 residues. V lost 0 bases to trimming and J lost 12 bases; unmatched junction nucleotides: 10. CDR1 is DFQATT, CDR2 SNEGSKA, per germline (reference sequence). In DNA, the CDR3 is TGCAGTGCTAGAGAGGGCGGAGGACAGGGGAATCAGTATTTT. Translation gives CSAREGGGQGNQYF.

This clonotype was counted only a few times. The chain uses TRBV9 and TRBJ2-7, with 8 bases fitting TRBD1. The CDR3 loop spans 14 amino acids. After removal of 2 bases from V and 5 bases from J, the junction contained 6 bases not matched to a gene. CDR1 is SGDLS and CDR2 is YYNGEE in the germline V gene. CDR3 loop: CASSVRQGLHEQYF. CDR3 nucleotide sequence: TGTGCCAGCAGCGTTCGACAGGGGCTCCACGAGCAGTACTTC. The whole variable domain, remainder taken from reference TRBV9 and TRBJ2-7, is DSGVTQTPKHLITATGQRVTLRCSPRSGDLSVYWYQQSLDQGLQFLIQYYNGEERAKGNILERFSAQQFPDLHSELNLSSLELGDSALYFCASSVRQGLHEQYFGPGTRLTVT.

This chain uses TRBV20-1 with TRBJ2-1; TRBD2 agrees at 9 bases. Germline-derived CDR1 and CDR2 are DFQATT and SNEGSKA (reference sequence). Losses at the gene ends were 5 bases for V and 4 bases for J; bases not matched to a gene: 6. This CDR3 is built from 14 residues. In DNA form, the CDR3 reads TGCAGTGCTCCACTAGCGGGCCTATACAATGAGCAGTTCTTC. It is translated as CSAPLAGLYNEQFF.

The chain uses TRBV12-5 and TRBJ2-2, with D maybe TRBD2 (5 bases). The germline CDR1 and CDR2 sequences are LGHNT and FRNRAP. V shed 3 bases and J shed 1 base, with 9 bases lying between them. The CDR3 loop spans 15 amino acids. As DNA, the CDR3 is TGTGCTAGTGGTTTTGGAGGACGGAACACCGGGGAGCTGTTTTTT. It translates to CASGFGGRNTGELFF.

The CDR3 DNA follows: TGCAGTGCTAGAGATCCATACGCGGGACAGATGGATGAGCAGTACTTC. As protein: CSARDPYAGQMDEQYF. The J gene is TRBJ2-5, the V gene TRBV20-1; D might be TRBD1 (7 bases). The CDR3 has 16 amino acids. Germline CDR1 is DFQATT and CDR2 is SNEGSKA (reference sequence). Trimming stripped 0 bases from V and 11 bases from J, with 25 bases between.

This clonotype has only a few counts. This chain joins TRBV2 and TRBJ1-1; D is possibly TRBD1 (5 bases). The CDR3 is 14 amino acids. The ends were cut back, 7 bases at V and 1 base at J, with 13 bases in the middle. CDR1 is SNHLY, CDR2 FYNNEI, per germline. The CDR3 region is CASKQESRNTEAFF. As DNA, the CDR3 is TGTGCCAGCAAACAGGAATCAAGGAACACTGAAGCTTTCTTT.

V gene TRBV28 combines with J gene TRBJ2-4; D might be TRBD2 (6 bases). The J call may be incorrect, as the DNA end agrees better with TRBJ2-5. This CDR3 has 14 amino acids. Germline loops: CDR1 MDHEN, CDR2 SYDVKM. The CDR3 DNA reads TGTGCCAGCATGGCGGGGAGTCCACGAGAGACCCAGTACTTC. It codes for CASMAGSPRETQYF.

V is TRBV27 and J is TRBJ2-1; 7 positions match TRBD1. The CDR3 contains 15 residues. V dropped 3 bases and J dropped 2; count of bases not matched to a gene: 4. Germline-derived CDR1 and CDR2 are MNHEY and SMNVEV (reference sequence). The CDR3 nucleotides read TGTGCCAGCAGTTTCCTACAGGGGACCTACAATGAGCAGTTCTTC. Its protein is CASSFLQGTYNEQFF.

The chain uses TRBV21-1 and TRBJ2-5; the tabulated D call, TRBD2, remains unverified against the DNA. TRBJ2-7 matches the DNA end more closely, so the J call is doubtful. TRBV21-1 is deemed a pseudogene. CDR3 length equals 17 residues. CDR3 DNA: TGTGCCAGCAGCAAAGATAGTAGCGGGAGGCCCCTGGCCGAGCAGTACTTC. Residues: CASSKDSSGRPLAEQYF.